The sequence of this T cell receptor (beta chain) was determined in a study of human T cells and chemical hapten exposure. Germline lookup yields CDR1 MDHEN and CDR2 SYDVKM. CDR3 length equals 12 residues. Between the trimmed V and J ends, which lost 4 bases and 8 bases, there was a span of 11 bases. The sample's time point: patch test 3, about 24 weeks after DPC sensitization. Treatment of the sample: therapeutic diphenylcyclopropenone sensitization with weekly scalp DPC. TCRdb recomputed calls from the RACE reads with MiXCR, one row per CDR3 protein. The table includes 85,000 to 100,000 distinct CDR3 sequences, around 25% detected once.

Sequencing used whole blood, obtained in connection with sensitization to the hapten diphenylcyclopropenone (DPC). The chain is built from TRBV28 and TRBJ1-2; the D is unclear. The source of this sequence is a middle-aged man with alopecia areata. Some clones in this sample may be carry-over from other donors' samples. The CDR3 nucleotides are TGTGCCAGCAGTTCCATCCGGGAGGGCTACACCTTC. It is translated as CASSSIREGYTF.